This entry lists 31 T cell receptor beta chains sequenced from one sample in a study of cytomegalovirus exposure and HLA in healthy donors. In the PCR, 60 Vbeta and 13 Jbeta primers were used. Profiling relied on immunoSEQ multiplex PCR, and the TCRdb table lists in-frame clones only, not all of them. The table has about 140,000 clones, about three quarters seen once. The sequencing sample was made of PBMCs. The receptors come from a human donor in good health.

As regards this clone: The junction does not match germline at one end; this may be a read error. The chain couples TRBV27 to TRBJ1-1; D is undetermined. CDR1 is MNHEY and CDR2 is SMNVEV in the germline V gene (reference sequence). The length of the CDR3 is 14 residues. CDR3 sequence (DNA): TGTGCCAGCATGGTGTATGGGAGGAACACTGCAGCTTTCTTT. Translating gives CASMVYGRNTAAFF.

The count of this clone is one. This sequence joins TRBV7-2 and TRBJ2-2; D unresolved. This CDR3 contains 18 residues. Germline V gene sequence: CDR1 SGHTA, CDR2 FQGNSA. The ends were cut back, 2 bases at V and 7 bases at J, with 23 bases in the middle. CDR3 sequence: CASSLSGRYPVGDGELFF. The CDR3 DNA reads as TGTGCCAGCAGCTTATCAGGAAGGTACCCCGTGGGCGACGGGGAGCTGTTTTTT.

The chain employs TRBV18 and TRBJ2-7, with a tentative D call TRBD1 (6 bases). CDR1 and CDR2 (germline): KGHSH, LQKENI. V lost 3 bases, J lost 1 base, and 10 bases lay in between. CDR3 size: 14 residues. The CDR3 is CASSPMDRSYEQYF. In DNA, the CDR3 is TGTGCCAGCTCACCGATGGACAGATCCTACGAGCAGTACTTC.

J is TRBJ1-2 and V is TRBV2; possible D gene TRBD1, 5 bases. The germline V and J ends were trimmed by 2 bases and 0 bases, with 13 bases remaining between them. Germline V CDR1 and CDR2: SNHLY, FYNNEI. The CDR3 length is 16 residues. The CDR3: CASSEWRGRANYGYTF. DNA of the CDR3: TGTGCCAGCAGTGAATGGCGAGGCAGGGCTAACTATGGCTACACCTTC.

The gene calls are TRBV28 and TRBJ1-4, with D hard to call. V was pared by 6 bases and J by 0 bases, with 5 bases between. There are 13 residues in the CDR3. CDR1 is MDHEN and CDR2 is SYDVKM in the germline V gene. The CDR3 sequence: CASRATTNEKLFF. The CDR3 DNA reads TGTGCCAGCAGGGCCACAACTAATGAAAAACTGTTTTTT.

V and J are TRBV14 and TRBJ2-3, with D unresolved. V lost 1 base to trimming and J lost 0 bases, with 5 bases between them. Germline loops: CDR1 SGHDN, CDR2 FVKESK. CDR3 length equals 14 residues. Here the CDR3 DNA reads TGTGCCAGCAGCCAAGTGGGCAGCACAGATACGCAGTATTTT. It codes for CASSQVGSTDTQYF.

The chain joins TRBV10-3 to TRBJ1-2; 7 nucleotides agree with TRBD1. CDR1 ENHRY and CDR2 SYGVKD come from the germline V gene. The V and J ends lost 4 bases and 1 base, in that order; junction bases with no gene match: 9. The CDR3 loop spans 16 amino acids. The CDR3 DNA reads as TGTGCCATCAGTGCGTCACACCGGGACAGTAACTATGGCTACACCTTC. Translation gives CAISASHRDSNYGYTF.

The chain links TRBV14 to TRBJ2-5; no reliable D call. The germline gives CDR1 SGHDN, CDR2 FVKESK. This CDR3 has 11 amino acids. With 5 bases removed from V and 4 bases from J, the gap between germline ends came to 5 bases. CDR3 sequence (DNA): TGTGCCAGCAGCTCCGGAGAGACCCAGTACTTC. It encodes CASSSGETQYF.

This clone was counted once. The chain joins TRBV7-2 to TRBJ2-7; 13 bases are shared with TRBD2. The CDR3 totals 17 residues. The germline gives CDR1 SGHTA, CDR2 FQGNSA. The junction had 7 bases not matched to a gene; V was cut back by 5 bases and J by 0 bases. CDR3 in amino acids: CASSPGLAGTYSYEQYF. The CDR3 bases are TGTGCCAGCAGCCCGGGACTAGCGGGGACTTACTCCTACGAGCAGTACTTC. Full variable domain (outside the CDR3, taken from reference TRBV7-2 and TRBJ2-7): GAGVSQSPSNKVTEKGKDVELRCDPISGHTALYWYRQSLGQGLEFLIYFQGNSAPDKSGLPSDRFSAERTGGSVSTLTIQRTQQEDSAVYLCASSPGLAGTYSYEQYFGPGTRLTVT.

The V gene is TRBV5-1, the J gene TRBJ2-5; TRBD2 matches 10 bases. V lost 4 bases, J lost 0 bases, and 3 bases stayed unmatched. Germline assignment: CDR1 SGHRS and CDR2 YFSETQ. This CDR3 is built from 15 residues. DNA of the CDR3: TGCGCCAGCAGCCCTAGCGGGGGCCACCAAGAGACCCAGTACTTC. Its protein product is CASSPSGGHQETQYF.

This sequence joins TRBV5-1 and TRBJ1-5; possible D gene TRBD1, 6 bases. The CDR3 loop spans 15 amino acids. V was shortened by 0 bases and J by 6 bases, with 13 bases between the two germline ends. In germline, CDR1 is SGHRS, CDR2 YFSETQ. CDR3: CASSLVPGVSQPQHF. The CDR3 DNA reads as TGCGCCAGCAGCTTGGTTCCAGGGGTTTCTCAGCCCCAGCATTTT.

The genes are TRBV5-5 and TRBJ1-2; tentatively, D is TRBD1 (6 bases). This CDR3 region has 15 residues. Germline V lookup: CDR1 SGHKS, CDR2 YYEKEE (reference sequence). V lost 3 bases and J lost 7, with 19 bases in between. CDR3 in amino acids: CASSYPPRGAGGYTF. The CDR3 coding sequence is TGTGCCAGCAGCTATCCCCCCCGGGGGGCTGGTGGCTACACCTTC.

J is TRBJ2-3 and V is TRBV18, with 8 bases identical to TRBD2. The CDR3 has 18 amino acids. V was pared by 4 bases and J by 0 bases, with 12 bases of the junction left unmatched. The germline CDR1 and CDR2 sequences are KGHSH and LQKENI. CDR3 DNA sequence: TGTGCCAGCTCACTCCTCGGCCCCGGGAGGGGGAGCACAGATACGCAGTATTTT. Translated: CASSLLGPGRGSTDTQYF.

The J gene is TRBJ2-1, the V gene TRBV29-1, with 8 nucleotides matching TRBD2. The germline V gene encodes CDR1 SQVTM and CDR2 ANQGSEA. This CDR3 contains 13 residues. V lost 6 bases and J lost 3; bases outside the gene matches: 4. The DNA for the CDR3 is TGCAGCGTGACTAGCGTTAACTACAATGAGCAGTTCTTC. Its protein is CSVTSVNYNEQFF.

The chain joins TRBV2 to TRBJ1-2, with a possible D match to TRBD1 (6 bases). The germline V gene encodes CDR1 SNHLY and CDR2 FYNNEI. This CDR3 is built from 16 residues. Trimming took 6 bases from V and 6 from J, leaving 23 bases between them. The DNA of the CDR3 is TGTGCCAGCAGACCTACCGACAGGCACAATCCCAATGGCTACACCTTC. This codes for CASRPTDRHNPNGYTF.

The chain recombines TRBV5-6 with TRBJ1-2; 8 bases agree with TRBD1. The CDR3 is 14 residues long. Looked up from germline, CDR1 is SGHDT and CDR2 is YYEEEE. Losses at the gene ends were 4 bases for V and 0 bases for J; bases not matched to a gene: 2. CDR3 nucleotides: TGTGCCAGCAGCCAGGACAGGGCTAACTATGGCTACACCTTC. This encodes CASSQDRANYGYTF.

V and J are TRBV29-1 and TRBJ2-7; D might be TRBD2 (5 bases). The CDR3 runs 13 residues. Germline V gene lookup returns CDR1 SQVTM and CDR2 ANQGSEA. V was cut by 2 bases and J by 7 bases, with 15 bases left in between. CDR3 coding DNA: TGCAGCGTTGAACTTTTGCCGCCGGGGGAGCAGTACTTC. Encoded protein: CSVELLPPGEQYF.

The chain has TRBV6-1 and TRBJ1-3, with no clear D. The CDR3 totals 14 residues. Trimming shortened V by 9 bases and J by 3 bases, and 15 bases separated the two germline ends. The V gene's germline CDR1 is MNHNS and CDR2 SASEGT. The CDR3, as DNA: TGTGCCAGTACAATAGGCAGAGGTGGAAACACCATATATTTT. It translates to CASTIGRGGNTIYF.

The chain has TRBV28 and TRBJ2-7; possible D gene TRBD1, 7 bases. CDR1 is MDHEN, CDR2 SYDVKM, per germline. This CDR3 comprises 13 residues. The ends were cut back, 8 bases at V and 3 bases at J, with 14 bases in the middle. CDR3 sequence reads: CASSSGGIYEQYF. Here the CDR3 DNA reads TGTGCCAGCTCATCAGGGGGGATCTACGAGCAGTACTTC.

The chain joins TRBV11-3 to TRBJ2-7, with 11 nucleotides matching TRBD2. CDR1 is SGHNT, CDR2 YENEEA, per germline. This CDR3 is built from 16 residues. Unmatched junction bases numbered 12, after V lost 7 bases and J lost 4 bases. The CDR3 nucleotides are TGTGCCAGCACCTTTAGCGGTACTAGCGGGAGTTACGAGCAGTACTTC. Amino acids: CASTFSGTSGSYEQYF.

The chain uses TRBV23-1 and TRBJ1-4; D is possibly TRBD1 (5 bases). TRBV23-1 is an ORF for which the function is uncertain. The CDR3 totals 15 residues. V was clipped by 2 bases and J by 2 bases, with 9 bases between them. CDR3: CASSQRTPTNEKLFF. The CDR3, as DNA: TGCGCCAGCAGTCAACGGACACCCACTAATGAAAAACTGTTTTTT.

J is TRBJ2-2 and V is TRBV5-1, with 9 bases identical to TRBD1. The V and J ends lost 5 bases and 7 bases, in that order; junction bases with no gene match: 3. Germline values: CDR1 SGHRS, CDR2 YFSETQ. The CDR3 loop spans 13 amino acids. This CDR3 is CASRTGGYGELFF. CDR3 nucleotides: TGCGCCAGCAGAACAGGGGGCTACGGGGAGCTGTTTTTT.

The V and J genes are TRBV4-1 and TRBJ2-7, with D maybe TRBD1 (6 bases). The germline V gene encodes CDR1 MGHRA and CDR2 YSYEKL. There are 15 residues in the CDR3. The V and J ends lost 4 bases and 1 base respectively, with 14 bases between them. The CDR3 DNA reads as TGCGCCAGCAGCCCCACAGGGTATCGATCCTACGAGCAGTACTTC. Amino acid sequence: CASSPTGYRSYEQYF.

V and J are TRBV27 and TRBJ1-4; no clear D gene. CDR1 and CDR2 from the germline V gene are MNHEY and SMNVEV (reference sequence). V lost 5 bases, J lost 7 bases, and 11 bases lay in between. There are 13 residues in the CDR3. The CDR3 here is CASSAVSGEKLFF. CDR3 sequence (DNA): TGTGCCAGCAGTGCGGTCTCGGGTGAAAAACTGTTTTTT.

The rearrangement uses TRBV9 and TRBJ1-4; 11 bases fit TRBD1. The germline gives CDR1 SGDLS, CDR2 YYNGEE. This CDR3 has 17 amino acids. J was trimmed by 7 bases and V by 2 bases; bases with no gene match: 10. CDR3 coding DNA: TGTGCCAGCAGCGTGGACAGGGGGCCCCCCGGACGTGAAAAACTGTTTTTT. This encodes CASSVDRGPPGREKLFF.

V and J are TRBV23-1 and TRBJ1-5; D is perhaps TRBD1 (5 bases). TRBV23-1 is an open reading frame whose function is uncertain. V lost 7 bases and J 1 base, leaving 11 bases between the germline ends. There are 14 residues in the CDR3. The DNA of the CDR3 is TGCGCCAGCATGGGGACTTTCAGCAATCAGCCCCAGCATTTT. Translated, it gives CASMGTFSNQPQHF.

This chain uses TRBV30 with TRBJ2-1, with 12 bases aligning to TRBD2. The CDR3 covers 15 residues. Germline V gene sequence: CDR1 GTSNPN, CDR2 SVGIG (reference sequence). V shed 4 bases and J 1 base; nucleotides not matched to a gene: 2. CDR3 sequence (DNA): TGTGCCTGGAAGACTAGCGGGAGATCCTACAATGAGCAGTTCTTC. Translating gives CAWKTSGRSYNEQFF.

The V call is TRBV7-6, the J call TRBJ2-1; the match to TRBD2 covers 13 bases. The CDR3 has 16 residues. Germline CDR1 is SGHVS and CDR2 is FNYEAQ. The ends lost 5 bases at V and 9 bases at J; junction bases unmatched: 10. CDR3 region: CASSLDTSGRGREQFF. In DNA form, the CDR3 reads TGTGCCAGCAGCCTAGACACTAGCGGGAGGGGTCGTGAGCAGTTCTTC.

The chain links TRBV6-1 to TRBJ1-6, with D perhaps matching TRBD1 (6 bases). V lost 2 bases and J 2 bases, leaving 7 bases between the germline ends. The CDR3 consists of 15 residues. In germline, CDR1 is MNHNS, CDR2 SASEGT. The CDR3 reads CASSERQAYNSPLHF. CDR3 sequence (DNA): TGTGCCAGCAGTGAAAGACAGGCCTATAATTCACCCCTCCACTTT.

The V call is TRBV7-9, the J call TRBJ2-3, with TRBD1 matching 7 bases. CDR3 size: 15 residues. V trimming: 1 base; J trimming: 1 base; junction bases outside the gene matches: 2. The germline CDR1 and CDR2 sequences are SEHNR and FQNEAQ (reference sequence). In DNA, the CDR3 is TGTGCCAGCAGCTTAGTAGGGACAGGCACAGATACGCAGTATTTT. Translation: CASSLVGTGTDTQYF.

This clone was counted only a few times. The rearrangement joins TRBV4-1 to TRBJ2-5, with D possibly TRBD2 on 6 matching bases. The closer fit of TRBJ2-7 to the DNA end suggests the J call may be wrong. This CDR3 region has 15 residues. The V gene's germline CDR1 is MGHRA and CDR2 YSYEKL. The CDR3 DNA reads as TGCGCCAGCAGCCTGGAGGGTTACCCCTCCTACGAGCAGTACTTC. Translated, it gives CASSLEGYPSYEQYF.